Following are 8 T cell receptor beta chains from one sample sequenced in a study of shared clonotypes between healthy human individuals. Clones were sequenced by immunoSEQ multiplex PCR, and TCRdb holds only the in-frame ones, with some missing. The table shows more than 2,000,000 clones, with about 92% occurring only once. Sequencing was performed on naive CD4+ T cells sorted from blood. Regarding subset: CD45RA+ positively selected. The receptors derive from a man aged 18-30 years in good health.

This clone came up once. The chain is built from TRBV19 and TRBJ1-5; D unclear. V was cut by 7 bases and J by 2 bases, with 15 bases left in between. Germline CDR1 reads LNHDA; CDR2 reads SQIVND (reference sequence). The CDR3 contains 15 residues. CDR3: CASTTFGWGNQPQHF. The CDR3, as DNA: TGTGCCAGTACCACGTTTGGCTGGGGCAATCAGCCCCAGCATTTT.

This clone was seen more than once but under ten times. V gene TRBV19 combines with J gene TRBJ1-1, with 8 bases that match TRBD1. Looked up from germline, CDR1 is LNHDA and CDR2 is SQIVND (reference sequence). The CDR3 length is 15 residues. Germline trimming cut 4 bases from V and 2 bases from J; bases unmatched to any gene: 6. The CDR3 reads CASSTMTGANTEAFF. The CDR3 region has the DNA TGTGCCAGTAGTACGATGACAGGGGCTAACACTGAAGCTTTCTTT.

In this sample, this clone turned up once. This chain joins TRBV7-3 and TRBJ2-1; TRBD2 aligns across 15 bases. Germline V gene data show CDR1 as SGHTA and CDR2 as FQGTGA. Losses at the gene ends were 0 bases for V and 2 bases for J; bases not matched to a gene: 20. The CDR3 is 24 amino acids. The CDR3 nucleotides read TGTGCCAGCAGCTTAACCCCAACCCCGGGACTAGCGGGGGGCCGAGAGAGGGCCTACAATGAGCAGTTCTTC. Protein product: CASSLTPTPGLAGGRERAYNEQFF.

The rearrangement links TRBV10-1 to TRBJ1-4; D is unresolved. The germline gives CDR1 WNHNN, CDR2 SYGVQD (reference sequence). V was cut by 3 bases and J by 3 bases, with 8 bases left in between. This CDR3 comprises 14 residues. CDR3 bases: TGCGCCAGCAGTGACGGGTTATCTAATGAAAAACTGTTTTTT. Protein product: CASSDGLSNEKLFF.

This chain connects TRBV2 to TRBJ2-5; D may be TRBD2 (5 bases). CDR1 SNHLY and CDR2 FYNNEI come from the germline V gene. The CDR3 extends over 13 amino acids. Trimming removed 1 base from V and 4 bases from J, with 7 bases in between. CDR3 bases: TGTGCCAGCAGTGAAGAAGAGGGAGAGACCCAGTACTTC. As protein: CASSEEEGETQYF.

The chain links TRBV5-6 to TRBJ2-5; 10 nucleotides line up with TRBD1. The ends lost 6 bases at V and 1 base at J; junction bases unmatched: 6. The CDR3 spans 15 residues. CDR1 is SGHDT, CDR2 YYEEEE, per germline. The CDR3, as DNA: TGTGCCAGCACCGGGGACAGGGGCCTCCAAGAGACCCAGTACTTC. Translated: CASTGDRGLQETQYF.

The V and J genes are TRBV6-5 and TRBJ2-7, with 7 bases that match TRBD2. CDR1 and CDR2 from the germline V gene are MNHEY and SVGAGI. V lost 0 bases and J lost 6; bases outside the gene matches: 8. The CDR3 totals 15 residues. The CDR3 spells CASSYSNSAGVEQYF. CDR3 in DNA: TGTGCCAGCAGTTACTCGAATTCGGCGGGGGTCGAGCAGTACTTC.

This chain uses TRBV28 with TRBJ1-3; 8 nucleotides line up with TRBD1. This CDR3 is built from 14 residues. Germline trimming cut 5 bases from V and 8 bases from J; bases unmatched to any gene: 8. The germline V gene encodes CDR1 MDHEN and CDR2 SYDVKM. CDR3 loop: CASSGTGRGDTIYF. CDR3 DNA sequence: TGTGCCAGCAGTGGGACAGGACGGGGGGACACCATATATTTT. Full variable domain (rest looked up from reference TRBV28 and TRBJ1-3): DVKVTQSSRYLVKRTGEKVFLECVQDMDHENMFWYRQDPGLGLRLIYFSYDVKMKEKGDIPEGYSVSREKKERFSLILESASTNQTSMYLCASSGTGRGDTIYFGEGSWLTVV.